This T cell receptor beta chain is drawn from a study of T cell repertoires in cytomegalovirus infection. Overall study context: TCR beta signatures that were public indicated CMV infection and matching HLA type. General observations from the study: Pooled public TCR beta family frequency picked out CMV carriers with the relevant HLA. HLA-C-restricted TCR beta clonotypes specific for CMV led the ex vivo response.

CDR1 and CDR2 from the germline V gene are MNHEY and SVGEGT. V dropped 8 bases and J dropped 2; count of bases not matched to a gene: 10. This CDR3 comprises 15 residues. This clonotype was picked up many times. Its specificity is not known. TCRdb redid the calling of the reads with MiXCR, one entry per CDR3 protein. The data contain hundreds of thousands of distinct CDR3 sequences, more than 8% of them singletons. The sequence derives from a human donor in good health (CMV status not recorded). Some clones in this sample may be carry-over from other donors' samples. The rearrangement joins TRBV6-2 or TRBV6-3 to TRBJ1-1, with 8 bases matching TRBD1. Sequencing was done on a sample of PBMCs. The CDR3 here is CASESRGPSNTEAFF. CDR3 nucleotides: TGTGCCAGCGAGTCCAGGGGGCCAAGTAACACTGAAGCTTTCTTT.